The 30 T cell receptor beta chains presented below share a single source sample, sequenced in a study of cytomegalovirus exposure and HLA in healthy donors. The PCR used 60 Vbeta and 13 Jbeta primers. Data came from immunoSEQ multiplex PCR; TCRdb stores just in-frame clones and leaves some out. Among 80,000 or so clones listed, over 70% were seen once. The sequenced sample consisted of PBMCs. The receptors stem from a woman aged 40 to 55 in good health and CMV-seronegative.

The V gene is TRBV7-9, the J gene TRBJ2-2; TRBD1 aligns across 10 bases. The CDR3 has 15 residues. Germline CDR1 and CDR2: SEHNR and FQNEAQ (reference sequence). V lost 3 bases and J lost 3; bases outside the gene matches: 1. The CDR3, as DNA: TGTGCCAGCAGCTTGACAGGGGGCCACACCGGGGAGCTGTTTTTT. The encoded protein is CASSLTGGHTGELFF.

The rearrangement links TRBV14 to TRBJ1-1; maybe TRBD1 (5 bases). The CDR3 runs 16 residues. Looked up from germline, CDR1 is SGHDN and CDR2 is FVKESK. V gave up 3 bases and J gave up 4 bases, with 18 bases separating them. CDR3: CASSQLLGVGGTEAFF. CDR3 sequence (DNA): TGTGCCAGCAGCCAGCTTTTAGGGGTCGGCGGCACTGAAGCTTTCTTT.

This chain links TRBV28 with TRBJ2-7; 8 nucleotides align to TRBD1. CDR1 and CDR2 (germline): MDHEN, SYDVKM. This CDR3 contains 13 residues. V shed 6 bases, J shed 3 bases, and the junction held 4 bases outside the gene matches. CDR3: CASSWTGNYEQYF. The CDR3 DNA is TGTGCCAGCAGCTGGACAGGGAACTACGAGCAGTACTTC. The full variable domain, its missing parts supplied by reference TRBV28 and TRBJ2-7, is DVKVTQSSRYLVKRTGEKVFLECVQDMDHENMFWYRQDPGLGLRLIYFSYDVKMKEKGDIPEGYSVSREKKERFSLILESASTNQTSMYLCASSWTGNYEQYFGPGTRLTVT.

The chain combines TRBV15 with TRBJ1-5, with no clear D. The CDR3 has 13 amino acids. Trimming took off 5 bases at V and 4 bases at J, with 9 bases between the two ends. Germline V CDR1 and CDR2: LNHNV, YYDKDF (reference sequence). The CDR3 loop reads CATSQQSNQPQHF. DNA for the CDR3: TGTGCCACCAGCCAACAGAGTAATCAGCCCCAGCATTTT.

The CDR3, as DNA: TGTGCCAGCAGCTTCGTGGCAGGGAGGGCCAAAAACATTCAGTACTTC. Its protein is CASSFVAGRAKNIQYF. The chain is built from TRBV7-2 and TRBJ2-4; tentative D call: TRBD2 (6 bases). Per germline, CDR1 SGHTA and CDR2 FQGNSA. There are 16 residues in the CDR3. Between the trimmed V and J ends, which lost 3 bases and 1 base, there was a span of 13 bases.

The V call is TRBV27, the J call TRBJ1-2, with 8 bases aligning to TRBD1. Germline CDR1 and CDR2: MNHEY and SMNVEV (reference sequence). The V gene end was trimmed by 2 bases and the J gene end by 8 bases; junction bases not matched to a gene: 7. The CDR3 loop spans 14 amino acids. CDR3 residues: CASSLQGASGGYTF. The CDR3 DNA reads as TGTGCCAGCAGTTTACAGGGGGCGAGTGGCGGCTACACCTTC.

This clone was detected once. The chain links TRBV2 to TRBJ1-6, with D maybe TRBD1 (5 bases). With 8 bases removed from V and 7 bases from J, the gap between germline ends came to 15 bases. Per the germline V gene, CDR1 is SNHLY and CDR2 is FYNNEI. The CDR3 consists of 14 residues. This CDR3 is CASLFRGGNSPLHF. CDR3 sequence (DNA): TGTGCCAGCCTCTTCCGGGGGGGGAATTCACCCCTCCACTTT.

This clone occurred a few times. V is TRBV10-2 and J is TRBJ2-1, with TRBD2 matching over 8 bases. Germline CDR1 and CDR2: WSHSY and SAAADI. V lost 8 bases to trimming and J lost 9 bases; unmatched junction nucleotides: 9. The CDR3 runs 13 residues. The CDR3 DNA is TGCGCCAGCCGTGTAGCGGGGTCAGGTGAGCAGTTCTTC. As protein: CASRVAGSGEQFF.

This rearrangement joins TRBV30 to TRBJ1-2, with TRBD1 as a possible D gene (6 bases). V lost 5 bases and J 0 bases, leaving 7 bases between the germline ends. Germline CDR1 reads GTSNPN; CDR2 reads SVGIG (reference sequence). The CDR3 sequence is 12 residues long. In DNA, the CDR3 is TGTGCCTGGGGACAGACTAACTATGGCTACACCTTC. It codes for CAWGQTNYGYTF.

V and J are TRBV7-6 and TRBJ2-1; D might be TRBD1 (6 bases). The CDR3 is 12 residues long. Trimming removed 3 bases from V and 6 bases from J, with 6 bases in between. Germline V gives CDR1 SGHVS, CDR2 FNYEAQ. CDR3 nucleotide sequence: TGTGCCAGCAGCTTGGGGGCCAATGAGCAGTTCTTC. It encodes CASSLGANEQFF. Together with reference TRBV7-6 and TRBJ2-1, the CDR3 gives the full variable domain: GAGVSQSPRYKVTKRGQDVALRCDPISGHVSLYWYRQALGQGPEFLTYFNYEAQQDKSGLPNDRFSAERPEGSISTLTIQRTEQRDSAMYRCASSLGANEQFFGPGTRLTVL.

In its sample, this clone was seen once. The chain combines TRBV2 with TRBJ1-1; 9 bases match TRBD1. Per the germline V gene, CDR1 is SNHLY and CDR2 is FYNNEI. CDR3 length: 16 amino acids. V gave up 8 bases and J gave up 4 bases; unmatched junction bases: 14. The CDR3 here is CASGPTGQGRSTEAFF. The CDR3 nucleotides are TGTGCCAGCGGCCCGACGGGACAGGGACGGAGCACTGAAGCTTTCTTT.

The chain links TRBV7-2 to TRBJ2-1, with D possibly being TRBD2 (6 bases). Germline V gives CDR1 SGHTA, CDR2 FQGNSA. This CDR3 region has 13 residues. V lost 5 bases, J lost 5 bases, and 10 bases lay in between. The CDR3 DNA sequence: TGTGCCAGCAGCCCGTGGAGGGACAATGAGCAGTTCTTC. Its protein is CASSPWRDNEQFF.

The chain carries TRBV9 and TRBJ1-6, with TRBD1 matching over 7 bases. Germline CDR1 and CDR2: SGDLS and YYNGEE. J lost 3 bases, V lost 3 bases, and 12 bases had no gene match. CDR3 length equals 18 residues. CDR3 protein: CASSAEGGTAIYNSPLHF. CDR3 nucleotide sequence: TGTGCCAGCAGCGCCGAGGGCGGGACAGCAATCTATAATTCACCCCTCCACTTT. Full variable domain (outside the CDR3, taken from reference TRBV9 and TRBJ1-6): DSGVTQTPKHLITATGQRVTLRCSPRSGDLSVYWYQQSLDQGLQFLIQYYNGEERAKGNILERFSAQQFPDLHSELNLSSLELGDSALYFCASSAEGGTAIYNSPLHFGNGTRLTVT.

The chain joins TRBV10-3 to TRBJ1-1, with D hard to call. The CDR3 is 14 residues long. CDR1 ENHRY and CDR2 SYGVKD come from the germline V gene. V lost 11 bases and J lost 4, with 20 bases in between. The CDR3 DNA is TGTGCCGCAACCCCGGGAGGTATGGGCACTGAAGCTTTCTTT. This translates into CAATPGGMGTEAFF.

The rearrangement uses TRBV5-1 and TRBJ2-3; D is possibly TRBD2 (5 bases). Trimming removed 0 bases at V and 2 bases at J, with 7 bases between. This CDR3 region has 14 residues. Germline V gene sequence: CDR1 SGHRS, CDR2 YFSETQ. The CDR3 spells CASSLAGDTDTQYF. The CDR3 region has the DNA TGCGCCAGCAGCTTGGCCGGGGACACAGATACGCAGTATTTT.

This clone was seen more than once but under ten times. CDR3 nucleotide sequence: TGTGCCAGCGATCCCGGACAGGGCGGTGGGACTGAAGCTTTCTTT. Protein product: CASDPGQGGGTEAFF. This chain connects TRBV7-8 to TRBJ1-1, with 8 bases identical to TRBD1. The V gene end was trimmed by 8 bases and the J gene end by 5 bases; junction bases not matched to a gene: 13. Germline assignment: CDR1 SGHVS and CDR2 FQNEAQ. CDR3 length: 15 amino acids.

This clone was detected a few times. This sequence joins TRBV14 and TRBJ1-4, with D unresolved. CDR1 and CDR2 from the germline V gene are SGHDN and FVKESK. The CDR3 loop spans 13 amino acids. V was trimmed by 4 bases and J by 5 bases, leaving 8 bases between them. In DNA, the CDR3 is TGTGCCAGCAGCCGAGGACTGAATGAAAAACTGTTTTTT. Protein sequence: CASSRGLNEKLFF.

The rearrangement joins TRBV6-5 to TRBJ1-2; 8 nucleotides line up with TRBD1. The V segment lost 6 bases and the J segment 4 bases; nucleotides outside the gene matches: 7. The CDR3 covers 14 residues. Germline V gene data show CDR1 as MNHEY and CDR2 as SVGAGI. The CDR3 DNA reads TGTGCCAGCAGACCTGGACAGGGAAGCTATGGCTACACCTTC. Protein product: CASRPGQGSYGYTF.

The chain uses TRBV4-1 and TRBJ1-2, with D perhaps matching TRBD1 (6 bases). V lost 5 bases and J 3 bases, leaving 19 bases between the germline ends. Germline V CDR1 and CDR2: MGHRA, YSYEKL. The CDR3 extends over 16 amino acids. Here the CDR3 reads CASSTTLTGYYYGYTF. As DNA, the CDR3 is TGCGCCAGCAGCACTACCCTAACAGGGTATTACTATGGCTACACCTTC.

V is TRBV7-6 and J is TRBJ2-1; D is undetermined. Germline CDR1 reads SGHVS; CDR2 reads FNYEAQ. Trimming left V 8 bases short and J 9 bases short, with 17 bases between. This CDR3 is 13 amino acids long. The CDR3 sequence: CASRSDSVPEQFF. In nucleotides, the CDR3 is TGTGCCAGCCGCTCAGACTCCGTCCCTGAGCAGTTCTTC.

V is TRBV5-6 and J is TRBJ2-1, with TRBD2 matching 9 bases. The CDR3 is 16 residues long. CDR1 is SGHDT and CDR2 is YYEEEE in the germline V gene. The junction had 9 bases not matched to a gene; V was cut back by 1 base and J by 7 bases. The CDR3 sequence is CASSLSAGGPKNEQFF. CDR3 sequence (DNA): TGTGCCAGCAGCTTGTCGGCGGGAGGGCCGAAGAATGAGCAGTTCTTC.

The chain couples TRBV19 to TRBJ2-7; D is possibly TRBD1 (5 bases). CDR1 is LNHDA and CDR2 is SQIVND in the germline V gene (reference sequence). The CDR3 consists of 14 residues. Trimming left V 4 bases short and J 1 base short, with 11 bases between. This chain's CDR3 is CASSTLQESYEQYF. The CDR3 nucleotides are TGTGCCAGTAGTACGCTACAGGAGTCCTACGAGCAGTACTTC.

This clone was seen a single time. The V gene is TRBV11-3, the J gene TRBJ2-7, with D possibly matching TRBD1 (6 bases). The CDR3 extends over 13 amino acids. Germline CDR1 is SGHNT and CDR2 is YENEEA. The V and J ends lost 5 bases and 2 bases respectively, with 10 bases between them. This chain's CDR3 is CASSRGQTYEQYF. The CDR3 nucleotides read TGTGCCAGCAGCCGTGGACAGACCTACGAGCAGTACTTC.

The chain uses TRBV18 and TRBJ2-1, with D perhaps matching TRBD2 (6 bases). Trimming cost V 2 bases and J 7 bases, with 12 bases left between them. This CDR3 spans 14 amino acids. Germline CDR1 KGHSH, CDR2 LQKENI. This chain's CDR3 is CASSPGGNQNEQFF. The CDR3 DNA reads as TGTGCCAGCTCACCAGGAGGGAACCAAAATGAGCAGTTCTTC.

This rearrangement joins TRBV7-8 to TRBJ2-5, with D tentatively TRBD2 (5 bases). TRBJ2-7 explains the end of the DNA better; the J call may be wrong. The length of the CDR3 is 15 residues. Germline CDR1 reads SGHVS; CDR2 reads FQNEAQ. CDR3 region: CASSAFGILFGEQYF. DNA for the CDR3: TGTGCCAGCAGCGCGTTCGGGATCCTTTTCGGCGAGCAGTACTTC.

On this clone: The junction departs from germline at one end; a sequencing error may be responsible. The chain recombines TRBV7-8 with TRBJ2-1, with TRBD2 identical over 9 bases. CDR3 length: 16 amino acids. The germline V gene encodes CDR1 SGHVS and CDR2 FQNEAQ. The CDR3 is CASTLGFSGRSIEQFF. Written as DNA, the CDR3 is TGTGCCAGCACCTTAGGGTTTAGCGGGAGATCTATTGAGCAGTTCTTC.

The rearrangement links TRBV19 to TRBJ1-1, with TRBD1 as a possible D gene (6 bases). CDR1 and CDR2 from the germline V gene are LNHDA and SQIVND (reference sequence). The CDR3 contains 14 residues. The V and J ends lost 7 bases and 5 bases respectively, with 17 bases between them. DNA of the CDR3: TGTGCCAGTAAGTTACAGGGAGTAAGAACTGAAGCTTTCTTT. It is translated as CASKLQGVRTEAFF.

The chain employs TRBV28 and TRBJ2-7, with 8 bases identical to TRBD1. V dropped 5 bases and J dropped 5; count of bases not matched to a gene: 11. The CDR3 runs to 15 residues. Per germline, CDR1 MDHEN and CDR2 SYDVKM. The CDR3 DNA sequence: TGTGCCAGCAGTGGCCGGACAGGGTCGGTCGACGAGCAGTACTTC. It specifies CASSGRTGSVDEQYF.

This clone was detected a few times. J is TRBJ1-1 and V is TRBV30; D is unresolved. This CDR3 region has 10 residues. V was clipped by 4 bases and J by 10 bases, with 10 bases between them. Germline loops: CDR1 GTSNPN, CDR2 SVGIG (reference sequence). The CDR3 coding sequence is TGTGCCTGGATACGGAGGGCAGCTTTCTTT. It specifies CAWIRRAAFF.

The rearrangement links TRBV5-1 to TRBJ1-1, with TRBD1 matching over 7 bases. CDR3 size: 13 residues. Germline CDR1 SGHRS, CDR2 YFSETQ. Trimming cost V 4 bases and J 4 bases; bases outside gene matches: 4. The CDR3 region is CASSIQGVTEAFF. The CDR3 DNA sequence: TGCGCCAGCAGCATTCAGGGGGTCACTGAAGCTTTCTTT.